This record looks at one TCR beta chain sequence and its context. Assay used: immunoSEQ multiplex PCR; TCRdb lists only in-frame clones, some missing. The data hold around 79,000 clones, with approximately 90% observed a single time. The sample originates from a study of T cell changes during pregnancy in multiple sclerosis. The sequence came from a female donor with multiple sclerosis, enrolled in a pregnancy study. The material sequenced was CD4+ T cells from peripheral blood mononuclear cells, taken in the second trimester of pregnancy.

The CDR3 protein is CASSRGDSYYEQYF. CDR3 bases: TGTGCCAGCTCACGGGGGGACAGCTACTACGAGCAGTACTTC. The chain combines TRBV18 with TRBJ2-7; TRBD1 might be the D (7 bases). Looked up from germline, CDR1 is KGHSH and CDR2 is LQKENI. V lost 4 bases to trimming and J lost 3 bases, with 13 bases between them. This CDR3 has 14 amino acids.